Described below is a single T cell receptor (beta chain) sequence and its context. Its antigen is as yet unknown. The TCR beta libraries were generated through quantitative 5'-RACE incorporating molecular barcodes. One entry per CDR3 protein results from TCRdb running MiXCR on the 5' RACE reads. The data contain approximately 150,000 distinct CDR3 sequences, under 55% of them seen just once; the ten biggest clones take up 15%. The record originates from a study of CD8 T cells in ankylosing spondylitis. General study points: As reported, disease-linked clones showed significant enrichment in matched ankylosing spondylitis synovial fluid.

Trimming removed 6 bases from V and 2 bases from J; junction bases left unmatched: 10. This CDR3 region has 16 residues. CDR1 and CDR2 (germline): SEHNR, FQNEAQ (reference sequence). Sequenced: synovial fluid, either unsorted or a sorted T cell fraction (not recorded which). This sequence was found in a male donor with ankylosing spondylitis. The chain links TRBV7-9 to TRBJ1-1; TRBD1 aligns across 9 bases. The CDR3 loop is CASRARDREENTEAFF. Here the CDR3 DNA reads TGTGCCAGCAGGGCCCGGGACAGGGAAGAAAACACTGAAGCTTTCTTT.